The clone carrying this T cell receptor (beta chain) was picked up many times. Antigen unknown. Patients were excluded for uncontrolled infection, other autoimmune disease, pregnancy or lactation. The data were taken from a study of T cells in Graves' hyperthyroidism and ophthalmopathy. Turning to the study itself: At the time of initial diagnosis and before any treatment, peripheral blood was collected.

RNA transcripts were the template for amplifying TCR beta CDR3 regions. First-round RT-PCR with HTBI primers amplified the TCR CDR3 region. TCRdb used MiXCR to reprocess the multiplex PCR reads, holding one entry per CDR3 protein. Of roughly 250,000 distinct CDR3 sequences listed, approximately 20% are singletons. The length of the CDR3 is 14 residues. Germline CDR1 SNHLY, CDR2 FYNNEI. V lost 7 bases and J lost 1, with 11 bases in between. Whole-study findings and limits: Blood samples included most of the expanded thyroid clonotypes exceeding 0.001.

Sequencing used blood. This receptor was obtained from a man younger than 45 with Graves' ophthalmopathy. The chain has TRBV2 and TRBJ1-5, with D hard to call. The CDR3 reads CASMDWGSNQPQHF. CDR3 nucleotide sequence: TGTGCCAGCATGGACTGGGGAAGCAATCAGCCCCAGCATTTT.